The present TCR beta chain was sequenced within a study of cytomegalovirus exposure and HLA in healthy donors. Study-wide results and caveats: The study had only CMV serostatus as immune exposure information. The classifier reportedly diagnosed cytomegalovirus status with high sensitivity and specificity.

Trimming removed 1 base from V and 2 bases from J, with 8 bases in between. Germline CDR1 SGHRS, CDR2 YFSETQ. The CDR3 is made up of 14 amino acids. To note about this clone: What it binds is unknown.

Primers for the PCR totalled 60 Vbeta and 13 Jbeta. The table came from immunoSEQ multiplex PCR; TCRdb's copy has only in-frame clones and leaves some out. The sample records 80,000 to 130,000 clones, under 80% being singletons. The sequenced sample was PBMCs. The V and J genes are TRBV5-1 and TRBJ2-3, with unresolved D. The TCR sequence derives from a woman aged 50 to 60 in good health and CMV-seropositive. Here the CDR3 reads CASSLSTFTDTQYF. CDR3 in DNA: TGCGCCAGCAGCTTGTCGACTTTCACAGATACGCAGTATTTT.